This TCR beta chain came from a study of CD8 T cells in Susac syndrome. Random hexamers primed reverse transcription of about 0.45 to 1 ug RNA. With immunoSEQ multiplex PCR, TCR beta CDR3 was amplified across 54 Vbeta and 13 Jbeta. TCRdb redid the calling of the immunoSEQ multiplex PCR reads with MiXCR, one entry per CDR3 protein. The sample yields some 120,000 distinct CDR3 sequences, approximately 93% seen once. The CDR3 length is 14 residues. Trimming removed 5 bases at V and 4 bases at J, with 13 bases between. This clonotype was seen a single time. High-throughput TCR beta sequencing covered peripheral CD8+ and CD4+ T cells. Each multiple sclerosis control was a treatment-naive patient with relapsing-remitting disease that was either stable or active. Negative isolation yielded CD4+ and CD8+ T cells, and FACS enriched TEMRA cells.

The clonotype comes from a human donor with multiple sclerosis. V gene TRBV12-3 or TRBV12-4 combines with J gene TRBJ2-3; D gene uncertain. What was sequenced was CD8+ T cells from PBMCs. This CDR3 is CASSPESRADTQYF. The CDR3 region has the DNA TGTGCCAGCAGTCCCGAATCTAGGGCAGATACGCAGTATTTT.